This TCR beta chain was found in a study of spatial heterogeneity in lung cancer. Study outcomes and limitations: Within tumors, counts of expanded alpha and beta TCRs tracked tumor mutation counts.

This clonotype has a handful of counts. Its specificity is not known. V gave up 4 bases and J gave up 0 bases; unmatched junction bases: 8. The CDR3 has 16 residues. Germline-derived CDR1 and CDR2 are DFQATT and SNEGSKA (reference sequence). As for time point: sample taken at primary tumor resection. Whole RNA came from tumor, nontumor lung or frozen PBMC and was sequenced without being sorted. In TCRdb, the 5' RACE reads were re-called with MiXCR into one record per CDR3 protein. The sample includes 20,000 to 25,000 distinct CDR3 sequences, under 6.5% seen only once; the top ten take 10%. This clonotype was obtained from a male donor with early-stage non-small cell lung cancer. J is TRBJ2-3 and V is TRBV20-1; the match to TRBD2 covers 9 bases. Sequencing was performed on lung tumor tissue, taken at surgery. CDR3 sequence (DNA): TGCAGTGCTAATAGACTAGCGGAAACTAGCACAGATACGCAGTATTTT. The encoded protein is CSANRLAETSTDTQYF.